The sequence of this T cell receptor beta chain was determined in a study of T-cell reconstitution after alpha-beta-depleted transplantation in children. Ten or more counts support this clonotype. The CDR3 contains 14 residues. The germline gives CDR1 SGHRS, CDR2 YFSETQ. V lost 6 bases and J lost 1, with 11 bases in between. Unique molecular identifiers featured in how the TCRbeta library was prepared. TCRdb re-analysed the PCR reads in MiXCR, keeping a single row per CDR3 protein. The sample records about 240,000 distinct CDR3 sequences, 12% being singletons. The chain has TRBV5-1 and TRBJ1-3, with D perhaps TRBD1 (5 bases). This TCR derives from a human donor who donated a stem cell graft to a child with acute lymphoblastic leukemia. The sample was PBMCs from the stem cell graft donor, taken from the stem cell graft. The CDR3 DNA reads TGCGCCAGCACGGGGGGGACTTCTGGAAACACCATATATTTT. It yields the protein CASTGGTSGNTIYF. Drawing the rest from reference TRBV5-1 and TRBJ1-3, the complete variable domain is KAGVTQTPRYLIKTRGQQVTLSCSPISGHRSVSWYQQTPGQGLQFLFEYFSETQRNKGNFPGRFSGRQFSNSRSEMNVSTLELGDSALYLCASTGGTSGNTIYFGEGSWLTVV.